This TCR beta chain derives from a study of shared clonotypes between healthy human individuals. Regarding the study as a whole: Tissues were not sampled, only blood, and their repertoires likely differ. Naive CD4 clonotypes were shared across a few donors at roughly 5.3%.

For this clone: Its antigen remains unknown.

CD8 cells regarded as naive lacked CD45RO, were positively chosen for CCR7, and omitted terminally differentiated effector memory CD45RA+ cells. The donor population consisted of healthy HIV-negative adults with no recent acute infections or vaccinations. Every donor, a Caucasian adult, lived in Nashville, Tennessee. Repertoires were generated with immunoSEQ multiplex PCR, while TCRdb's copy carries only in-frame clones and drops some. This table holds under 2,000,000 clones, 85% to 95% found once. The receptor comes from a young man in good health. The sequenced sample was naive CD8+ T cells sorted from blood.

The CDR3 DNA follows: TGTGCCAGCAGCTTGGGCAGGGTCAACTATGGCTACACCTTC. Translating it yields CASSLGRVNYGYTF. The gene calls are TRBV5-8 and TRBJ1-2, with D perhaps TRBD1 (5 bases). V was clipped by 0 bases and J by 2 bases, with 8 bases between them. Germline V gives CDR1 SGHTS, CDR2 YDEGEE. The CDR3 spans 14 residues.